This T cell receptor (beta chain) came from a study of blood T cell repertoires in COVID-19. About the research overall: Collection of acute and convalescent COVID-19 samples took place in the United States, Italy and Spain.

The table came from immunoSEQ multiplex PCR; TCRdb's copy has only in-frame clones and leaves some out. The data show about 160,000 clones, about 90% seen once. The germline gives CDR1 MNHEY, CDR2 SVGAGI. This CDR3 spans 14 amino acids. V lost 7 bases to trimming and J lost 3 bases, with 13 bases between them. V usage is TRBV6-5 and J usage is TRBJ1-3; D gene unclear. The sequence came from an older woman with acute or convalescent COVID-19. The sequenced sample was peripheral blood. CDR3 bases: TGTGCCAGCACCGCCCTAACCCGTGGAAACACCATATATTTT. Amino acid sequence: CASTALTRGNTIYF.